Each of the 29 T cell receptor beta chains below was sequenced from the same sample in a study of T cell clonality in common variable immunodeficiency (dated by TCRdb to between 2015 and 2016). The library relied on the immunoSEQ multiplex PCR assay. This is the immuneACCESS table as TCRdb keeps it, with only in-frame sequences that have V and J called. A part of the clones is gone; compared with another copy, unresolved V genes explain less than half, and the rest is unexplained. For this sample, roughly 43,000 clones appear and none is a singleton. The top ten constitute about 0.68% of the sample. Sequenced: peripheral blood mononuclear cells. The receptor set was obtained from a person aged 18 to 70 in good health.

Ten or more counts support this clone. The sequenced CDR3 bases are TGTGCCAGCAGCACCAGACACGATTCACCC. It yields the protein CASSTRHDSP. In full, the CDR3 reads CASSTRHDSPLHF. The chain carries TRBV7-6 and TRBJ1-6; D is unresolved. The read ends 3 residues early relative to the CDR3; the germline J gene fills the gap. Trimming removed 5 bases at V and 8 bases at J, with 10 bases between. The CDR3 has 13 residues. Germline V gene sequence: CDR1 SGHVS, CDR2 FNYEAQ.

Ten or more counts support this clone. The observed sequence ends 3 residues before the CDR3 terminus, with the missing tail filled in from the germline J gene. The chain links TRBV30 to TRBJ1-5; 7 nucleotides align to TRBD1. Unmatched junction bases numbered 9, after V lost 3 bases and J lost 4 bases. Germline assignment: CDR1 GTSNPN and CDR2 SVGIG (reference sequence). CDR3 length: 15 residues. The sequenced part of the CDR3 DNA is TGTGCCTGGAGGGGACGGGACAGCCTAAATCAGCCC. It translates to CAWRGRDSLNQP. The whole CDR3 reads CAWRGRDSLNQPQHF.

In this sample, this clone turned up many times. Read data end 3 residues before the CDR3 end; the end is taken from the germline J gene. The rearrangement uses TRBV19 and TRBJ2-3; 9 positions agree with TRBD2. The trim removed 9 bases at V and 7 bases at J, leaving 8 bases unmatched. The germline gives CDR1 LNHDA, CDR2 SQIVND (reference sequence). The CDR3 runs 13 residues. This CDR3 is CASRGTSFYTQYF. CDR3 DNA (partial): TGTGCCAGCCGGGGGACTAGCTTTTATACG.

This clone was detected ten times or more. The missing CDR3 end, 3 residues past where the read stops, is filled in from the germline J gene. V is TRBV28 and J is TRBJ2-1, with D possibly TRBD2 on 5 matching bases. The CDR3 sequence is 17 residues long. Germline V gene lookup returns CDR1 MDHEN and CDR2 SYDVKM. V lost 5 bases, J lost 4 bases, and 21 bases lay in between. The CDR3 protein is CASSRRLSGYTYNEQFF. The CDR3 bases that were read are TGTGCCAGCAGTCGAAGATTAAGCGGATATACTTACAATGAG.

There are many counts of this clone. The missing CDR3 end, 3 residues past where the read stops, is filled in from the germline J gene. This chain joins TRBV19 and TRBJ1-2, with D uncertain. Germline CDR1 LNHDA, CDR2 SQIVND (reference sequence). Trimming cost V 3 bases and J 7 bases, with 18 bases left between them. This CDR3 spans 15 amino acids. The CDR3 bases that were read are TGTGCCAGTAGTATTGTTGACGAGGCTGACTCTGGC. Translating gives CASSIVDEADSG. The CDR3, in full, reads CASSIVDEADSGYTF.

This clone appeared many times. The part of the CDR3 DNA that was read is TGCGCCAGCAGCCGGGGTCTCGCGGGAGGCCGGGGTGAG. Translating gives CASSRGLAGGRGE. The whole CDR3 protein reads CASSRGLAGGRGEQFF. The chain employs TRBV5-1 and TRBJ2-1; 8 nucleotides align to TRBD2. The read terminates 3 residues ahead of where the CDR3 ends, so the germline J gene completes it. Germline V lookup: CDR1 SGHRS, CDR2 YFSETQ. After removal of 4 bases from V and 9 bases from J, the junction contained 15 bases not matched to a gene. The CDR3 has 16 amino acids.

This clone has at least ten counts. Read sequence stops 3 residues before the CDR3 end, and the germline J gene provides the missing end. The chain recombines TRBV19 with TRBJ2-2; 8 bases map to TRBD2. This CDR3 region has 15 residues. V dropped 3 bases and J dropped 1; count of bases not matched to a gene: 1. The germline gives CDR1 LNHDA, CDR2 SQIVND (reference sequence). This chain's CDR3 is CASSILAGNTGELFF. Partial CDR3 DNA: TGTGCCAGTAGTATTCTAGCGGGGAACACCGGGGAG.

For this clone: Read sequence stops 3 residues before the CDR3 end, and the germline J gene provides the missing end. The chain uses TRBV19 and TRBJ2-2; TRBD2 is a possible D gene (6 bases). The CDR3 sequence is 14 residues long. Germline CDR1 is LNHDA and CDR2 is SQIVND (reference sequence). The V gene lost 8 bases and the J gene lost 2 bases, with 12 bases spanning the gap. CDR3: CASHRRGNTGELFF. CDR3 DNA, as far as it was read: TGTGCCAGTCACCGGCGGGGCAACACCGGGGAG.

This clone occurred many times. The read ends 3 residues before the CDR3 terminus; that terminus is restored from the germline J gene. The V and J genes are TRBV6-2 or TRBV6-3 and TRBJ1-5, with a tentative D call TRBD1 (5 bases). Germline values: CDR1 MNHEY, CDR2 SVGEGT. This CDR3 region has 17 residues. The V gene lost 0 bases and the J gene lost 3 bases, with 15 bases spanning the gap. CDR3 DNA, as far as it was read: TGTGCCAGCAGTTACTCGAGGGGAGGAGGAAACAATCAGCCC. Residues: CASSYSRGGGNNQP. The complete CDR3 sequence is CASSYSRGGGNNQPQHF.

In this sample, this clone turned up many times. The read is 3 residues too short to cover the CDR3 end, so that end is filled in from the germline J gene. The V call is TRBV7-8, the J call TRBJ1-5, with D uncertain. The V gene's germline CDR1 is SGHVS and CDR2 FQNEAQ. The CDR3 runs 14 residues. V was pared by 1 base and J by 3 bases, with 7 bases between. CDR3 region: CASSLVQYNQPQHF. CDR3 bases read: TGTGCCAGCAGCTTAGTACAGTACAATCAGCCC.

In this sample, this clone turned up a few times. The read halts 3 residues ahead of the CDR3 end, with the missing end drawn from the germline J gene. This chain connects TRBV2 to TRBJ1-2; no clear D. The CDR3 contains 13 residues. The germline V and J ends were trimmed by 6 bases and 4 bases, with 12 bases remaining between them. From germline, CDR1 is SNHLY and CDR2 FYNNEI. The covered CDR3 bases are TGTGCCAGCAGGCATCCGGTCCGCTATGGC. Translation gives CASRHPVRYG. The whole CDR3 protein is CASRHPVRYGYTF.

Ten or more counts support this clone. Read sequence stops 3 residues before the CDR3 end, and the germline J gene provides the missing end. The genes are TRBV2 and TRBJ1-4; a weak D match, TRBD1 (6 bases). With 11 bases removed from V and 4 bases from J, the gap between germline ends came to 17 bases. The CDR3 sequence is 14 residues long. CDR1 is SNHLY, CDR2 FYNNEI, per germline. CDR3 bases read: TGTGCCTGGCCCAGGGCAGGGGTTAATGAAAAA. It translates to CAWPRAGVNEK. The whole CDR3 protein reads CAWPRAGVNEKLFF.

In this sample, this clone turned up many times. The read ends 3 residues shy of where the CDR3 ends; the end is completed using the germline J gene. V gene TRBV2 combines with J gene TRBJ1-2; 8 positions agree with TRBD1. Germline V gives CDR1 SNHLY, CDR2 FYNNEI. CDR3 length: 13 residues. Trimming took 6 bases from V and 4 from J; bases not matched to a gene: 4. The part of the CDR3 DNA that was read is TGTGCCAGCAGCACGCAGGGGGCCTATGGC. Translation: CASSTQGAYG. In full, the CDR3 is CASSTQGAYGYTF.

This clone was counted many times. Coverage ceases 3 residues before the CDR3 finishes, and the germline J gene fills in the end. J is TRBJ1-2 and V is TRBV12-3 or TRBV12-4; 10 bases are a match to TRBD1. The CDR3 totals 14 residues. Partial CDR3 DNA: TGTGCCAGCAGTCCAGGGGACAGGGGTGCGGGC. It translates to CASSPGDRGAG. From start to end, the CDR3 is CASSPGDRGAGYTF.

This clone was recorded at least ten times. The read is 3 residues too short to cover the CDR3 end, so that end is filled in from the germline J gene. This rearrangement joins TRBV20-1 to TRBJ1-6, with 9 bases lining up with TRBD1. The CDR3 runs 14 residues. Trimming at V came to 4 bases and at J to 9 bases, leaving 7 bases not matched to a gene. Germline loops: CDR1 DFQATT, CDR2 SNEGSKA (reference sequence). The part of the CDR3 DNA that was read is TGCAGTGCTAAAAGGGACAGGGACATTTCACCC. Protein product: CSAKRDRDISP. The complete CDR3 sequence is CSAKRDRDISPLHF.

The table lists this clone with many counts. Read coverage stops 3 residues before the CDR3 terminus; the germline J gene supplies the remainder. The chain uses TRBV7-2 and TRBJ1-2, with 8 bases matching TRBD1. The CDR3 runs to 15 residues. V shed 3 bases and J 6 bases; nucleotides not matched to a gene: 9. Germline-derived CDR1 and CDR2 are SGHTA and FQGNSA. CDR3 in amino acids: CASSLGQVGEDGYTF. The sequenced part of the CDR3 DNA is TGTGCCAGCAGCTTGGGACAGGTCGGGGAAGATGGC.

The sample holds many counts of this clone. The sequenced part of the CDR3 DNA is TGTGCCTGGAGCTGGGGACACCGCACAGATACG. Translated, it gives CAWSWGHRTDT. The entire CDR3 sequence reads CAWSWGHRTDTQYF. J is TRBJ2-3 and V is TRBV30; D is possibly TRBD1 (6 bases). The read is 3 residues too short to cover the CDR3 end, so that end is filled in from the germline J gene. The germline CDR1 and CDR2 sequences are GTSNPN and SVGIG (reference sequence). The CDR3 has 14 residues. The V end was cut by 3 bases, the J end by 1 base, with 11 bases between. Using reference TRBV30 and TRBJ2-3 for the parts outside the CDR3, the full variable domain is SQTIHQWPATLVQPVGSPLSLECTVEGTSNPNLYWYRQAAGRGLQLLFYSVGIGQISSEVPQNLSASRPQDRQFILSSKKLLLSDSGFYLCAWSWGHRTDTQYFGPGTRLTVL.

This clone was counted many times. The DNA ends 3 residues before the CDR3 does, and the rest of the CDR3 is filled in from the germline J gene. The chain recombines TRBV4-1 with TRBJ2-1, with TRBD1 matching 8 bases. In germline, CDR1 is MGHRA, CDR2 YSYEKL. Unmatched junction bases numbered 8, after V lost 3 bases and J lost 4 bases. CDR3 length: 16 amino acids. The DNA read from the CDR3 is TGCGCCAGCAGCCAGATTGGCCGGGACAGGTACAATGAG. This translates into CASSQIGRDRYNE. The full-length CDR3 reads as CASSQIGRDRYNEQFF.

This clone was recorded at least ten times. CDR3 sequence reads: CASSLPRGTEAFF. The part of the CDR3 DNA that was read is TGTGCCAGCAGCTTACCTAGGGGGACTGAA. The genes are TRBV11-2 and TRBJ1-1, with D possibly TRBD1 on 6 matching bases. The read falls 3 residues short of the CDR3 end, and the missing part is taken from the germline J gene. The germline CDR1 and CDR2 sequences are SGHAT and FQNNGV. V was cut by 2 bases and J by 5 bases, with 9 bases left in between. The CDR3 length is 13 residues.

This clone was counted many times. The DNA ends 3 residues before the CDR3 does, and the rest of the CDR3 is filled in from the germline J gene. The genes are TRBV20-1 and TRBJ2-3, with 10 bases that match TRBD2. The CDR3 sequence is 15 residues long. V was clipped by 6 bases and J by 1 base; unmatched bases: 7. Germline CDR1 DFQATT, CDR2 SNEGSKA (reference sequence). CDR3 protein: CSAPTSGLGTDTQYF. The CDR3 DNA, read in part, is TGCAGTGCCCCGACTAGCGGGTTGGGCACAGATACG.

There are many counts of this clone. Coverage ceases 3 residues before the CDR3 finishes, and the germline J gene fills in the end. This chain connects TRBV9 to TRBJ2-1; D may be TRBD1 (5 bases). V gave up 0 bases and J gave up 6 bases, with 13 bases separating them. CDR3 size: 15 residues. Per germline, CDR1 SGDLS and CDR2 YYNGEE. The covered CDR3 bases are TGTGCCAGCAGCGTAGGGGGCAGGGTGACCAATGAG. It is translated as CASSVGGRVTNE. The complete CDR3 sequence is CASSVGGRVTNEQFF.

There are many counts of this clone. The CDR3 extends 3 residues past the end of the read, so its final part is completed from the germline J gene. The V and J genes are TRBV29-1 and TRBJ1-2; a possible D gene is TRBD1 (5 bases). Trimming removed 7 bases at V and 4 bases at J, with 16 bases between. Germline V lookup: CDR1 SQVTM, CDR2 ANQGSEA. This CDR3 comprises 13 residues. CDR3 amino acids: CSALTDWSYGYTF. The CDR3 DNA, read in part, is TGCAGCGCTCTGACAGATTGGTCCTATGGC. Based on the CDR3 plus reference TRBV29-1 and TRBJ1-2, the full variable domain is SAVISQKPSRDICQRGTSLTIQCQVDSQVTMMFWYRQQPGQSLTLIATANQGSEATYESGFVIDKFPISRPNLTFSTLTVSNMSPEDSSIYLCSALTDWSYGYTFGSGTRLTVV.

This clone was detected many times. The covered CDR3 bases are TGTGCCAGTAGTCCATACACGTACGGGCCTAGCGACACTGAA. It codes for CASSPYTYGPSDTE. From start to end, the CDR3 is CASSPYTYGPSDTEAFF. The J gene is TRBJ1-1, the V gene TRBV19; D remains ambiguous. The read gets to within 3 residues of the CDR3 end, and the germline J gene fills in the rest. V was shortened by 5 bases and J by 3 bases, with 22 bases between the two germline ends. This CDR3 spans 17 amino acids. CDR1 is LNHDA and CDR2 is SQIVND in the germline V gene (reference sequence).

This clone occurred many times. The read ends 3 residues shy of where the CDR3 ends; the end is completed using the germline J gene. The V call is TRBV7-9, the J call TRBJ1-1; TRBD1 is a possible D gene (6 bases). The CDR3 loop spans 13 amino acids. Germline V CDR1 and CDR2: SEHNR, FQNEAQ (reference sequence). The covered CDR3 bases are TGTGCCAGCAGCCACAGGGATCCGAACGAA. Protein sequence: CASSHRDPNE. The entire CDR3 protein is CASSHRDPNEAFF. The variable domain in full, completed from reference TRBV7-9 and TRBJ1-1, reads DTGVSQNPRHKITKRGQNVTFRCDPISEHNRLYWYRQTLGQGPEFLTYFQNEAQLEKSRLLSDRFSAERPKGSFSTLEIQRTEQGDSAMYLCASSHRDPNEAFFGQGTRLTVV.

Many counts were recorded for this clone. The read ends 3 residues early relative to the CDR3; the germline J gene fills the gap. The chain is built from TRBV6-2 or TRBV6-3 and TRBJ1-5, with unresolved D. Per germline, CDR1 MNHEY and CDR2 SVGEGT. V gave up 4 bases and J gave up 6 bases, with 13 bases separating them. The CDR3 is made up of 14 amino acids. CDR3 loop: CASSFRVKTQPQHF. The DNA read from the CDR3 is TGTGCCAGCAGTTTTCGGGTAAAGACTCAGCCC.

This clone was seen repeatedly, ten times or more. The covered CDR3 bases are TGTGCCATCAACTCGGCAGGGAATCAGCCC. It translates to CAINSAGNQP. From start to end, the CDR3 is CAINSAGNQPQHF. This chain links TRBV10-3 with TRBJ1-5; D is perhaps TRBD1 (5 bases). The CDR3 extends 3 residues past the end of the read, so its final part is completed from the germline J gene. Germline CDR1 ENHRY, CDR2 SYGVKD. CDR3 length: 13 residues. Trimming took off 7 bases at V and 4 bases at J, with 11 bases between the two ends.

There are many counts of this clone. The read terminates 3 residues before the CDR3 end, so the remaining end is supplied by the germline J gene. V is TRBV7-3 and J is TRBJ2-3; no clear D gene. Germline lookup yields CDR1 SGHTA and CDR2 FQGTGA. The CDR3 is 12 amino acids. Trimming pared 4 bases from V and 0 bases from J, leaving 2 bases between. Partial CDR3 DNA: TGTGCCAGCAGCTCGAGCACAGATACG. It is translated as CASSSSTDT. The full CDR3 protein is CASSSSTDTQYF.

This clone was counted at least ten times. The CDR3 is cut off 3 residues early in the read; its end comes from the germline J gene. J is TRBJ2-1 and V is TRBV14; 7 bases are a match to TRBD2. This CDR3 is built from 16 residues. V was clipped by 5 bases and J by 3 bases; unmatched bases: 10. Germline V gives CDR1 SGHDN, CDR2 FVKESK. The CDR3 bases that were read are TGTGCCAGCAGCAACCGTGCTAGCGGAGTCTACAATGAG. It is translated as CASSNRASGVYNE. The whole CDR3 protein is CASSNRASGVYNEQFF.

At least ten counts were recorded for this clone. The CDR3 end falls 3 residues outside the read, so it is completed with the germline J gene. The chain carries TRBV20-1 and TRBJ1-1, with D tentatively TRBD1 (5 bases). Germline V gene data show CDR1 as DFQATT and CDR2 as SNEGSKA (reference sequence). This CDR3 region has 17 residues. Trimming took off 1 base at V and 6 bases at J, with 24 bases between the two ends. The CDR3 loop reads CSARVAGRGPESPEAFF. Partial CDR3 DNA: TGCAGTGCTAGAGTGGCAGGGCGCGGCCCGGAGAGCCCTGAA.